A selection of T cell receptor beta chains follows, all from one sample in a study of technical replicates of blood from a few donors. The protocol was immunoSEQ multiplex PCR, while the TCRdb copy is restricted to in-frame clones and leaves out a portion. The sample lists about 94,000 clones; about 95% were seen once. The specimen was T cells isolated from PBMCs. Source of these receptors: a human donor in good health. CDR3s include the opening cysteine and the closing phenylalanine or tryptophan. D genes are given only for firm matches. Rows may omit the clone size; those that give it use once, few, many or a size class.

d_call	v_call	j_call	clone_size	cdr3_aa	cdr3_nt
NA	TRBV4-1	TRBJ1-2	once	CASSLIPSGLPYGYTF	TGCGCCAGCAGCCTCATACCCTCAGGGCTCCCCTATGGCTACACCTTC
TRBD2	TRBV2	TRBJ2-5	once	CASLRGKYQETQYF	TGTGCCAGCCTGCGGGGGAAGTACCAAGAGACCCAGTACTTC
NA	TRBV30	TRBJ2-6	NA	CAWSVIRTTGTSSGANVLTF	TGTGCCTGGAGTGTGATAAGGACAACGGGGACTTCCTCTGGGGCCAACGTCCTGACTTTC
NA	TRBV19	TRBJ1-1	few	CASSISPGGNTEAFF	TGTGCCAGTAGTATCTCACCCGGGGGTAACACTGAAGCTTTCTTT
NA	TRBV25-1	TRBJ1-4	NA	CASSSTQGREKLFF	TGTGCCAGCTCCTCCACACAGGGTAGGGAAAAACTGTTTTTT
TRBD2	TRBV27	TRBJ2-1	NA	CASSLGRGDEQFF	TGTGCCAGCAGTTTGGGGCGGGGGGATGAGCAGTTCTTC
TRBD1	TRBV28	TRBJ1-5	NA	CASSATGRNQPQHF	TGTGCCAGCAGTGCGACAGGGCGGAATCAGCCCCAGCATTTT
NA	TRBV5-1	TRBJ2-1	NA	CASSLWYEAPNEQFF	TGCGCCAGCAGCTTGTGGTACGAAGCGCCCAATGAGCAGTTCTTC
TRBD2	TRBV9	TRBJ2-1	NA	CASSVMLAGYNEQFF	TGTGCCAGCAGCGTAATGCTAGCGGGGTACAATGAGCAGTTCTTC
NA	TRBV7-9	TRBJ1-5	NA	CASSGQYNQPQHF	TGTGCCAGCAGCGGGCAGTACAATCAGCCCCAGCATTTT
TRBD1	TRBV29-1	TRBJ2-7	NA	CSVEDSGPGTENYEQYF	TGCAGCGTTGAAGATTCCGGGCCCGGGACAGAGAACTACGAGCAGTACTTC
TRBD1	TRBV7-9	TRBJ2-1	NA	CASSSPPGQGYNEQFF	TGTGCCAGCAGCTCGCCTCCGGGACAGGGGTACAATGAGCAGTTCTTC
NA	TRBV6-4	TRBJ2-4	NA	CARETGEGYF	TGTGCCCGAGAGACAGGTGAGGGATACTTC
TRBD1	TRBV4-1	TRBJ2-7	NA	CASSPGTGAIYEQYF	TGCGCCAGCAGTCCCGGGACAGGGGCCATCTACGAGCAGTACTTC
NA	TRBV28	TRBJ2-7	NA	CASSLPGSEQYF	TGTGCCAGCAGTTTGCCCGGGAGCGAGCAGTACTTC
TRBD1	TRBV5-1	TRBJ2-7	NA	CASRWGQGDSYEQYF	TGCGCCAGCAGATGGGGACAGGGGGACTCCTACGAGCAGTACTTC